Following are 22 T cell receptor beta chains from one sample sequenced in a study of patients and donors after allogeneic stem cell transplantation. TCRdb fed the RT-PCR reads into MiXCR, producing one record per CDR3 protein. Among 400,000 to 450,000 distinct CDR3 sequences listed, approximately 16% were seen once. Sequences were obtained from blood, either unsorted or a sorted T cell fraction (not recorded which). The receptors shown here come from a human donor who was either an allogeneic HSCT recipient or a stem cell or donor lymphocyte infusion donor (not recorded which). It is not recorded whose cells these are; they may come from a transplant donor.

The chain is built from TRBV7-3 and TRBJ2-2; TRBD1 is a possible D gene (6 bases). V gave up 5 bases and J gave up 4 bases, with 17 bases separating them. The CDR3 consists of 16 residues. Germline V CDR1 and CDR2: SGHTA, FQGTGA. The CDR3 region has the DNA TGTGCCAGCAGCCCTATTGGGGGCGCGAGCACCGGGGAGCTGTTTTTT. It codes for CASSPIGGASTGELFF.

This clonotype came up a few times. This CDR3 is CSAKQENYGYTF. As DNA, the CDR3 is TGCAGTGCTAAACAGGAGAACTATGGCTACACCTTC. The V gene is TRBV20-1, the J gene TRBJ1-2; D perhaps matches TRBD1 (5 bases). This CDR3 is built from 12 residues. Trimming left V 4 bases short and J 2 bases short, with 8 bases between. Germline CDR1 reads DFQATT; CDR2 reads SNEGSKA (reference sequence).

The rearrangement links TRBV25-1 to TRBJ2-3; perhaps TRBD1 as D (6 bases). The germline V gene has CDR1 MGHDK and CDR2 SYGVNS. Trimming pared 3 bases from V and 6 bases from J, leaving 19 bases between. The length of the CDR3 is 16 residues. The CDR3 spells CASSDPGRGWGDTQYF. The DNA of the CDR3 is TGTGCCAGCAGTGACCCGGGCAGGGGTTGGGGCGATACGCAGTATTTT. Combining the CDR3 with reference TRBV25-1 and TRBJ2-3 gives the whole variable domain EADIYQTPRYLVIGTGKKITLECSQTMGHDKMYWYQQDPGMELHLIHYSYGVNSTEKGDLSSESTVSRIRTEHFPLTLESARPSHTSQYLCASSDPGRGWGDTQYFGPGTRLTVL.

The rearrangement joins TRBV20-1 to TRBJ2-5; the D call may be TRBD1 or TRBD2 (6 bases each). Germline V gives CDR1 DFQATT, CDR2 SNEGSKA (reference sequence). This CDR3 is built from 17 residues. The V gene lost 5 bases and the J gene lost 2 bases, with 24 bases spanning the gap. The CDR3 DNA reads TGCAGTGCTGAAGGAGGGGGACGCCTCAATTTTCAAGAGACCCAGTACTTC. It codes for CSAEGGGRLNFQETQYF.

This chain connects TRBV5-4 to TRBJ2-7; the D is unclear. The CDR3 has 11 amino acids. With 4 bases removed from V and 5 bases from J, the gap between germline ends came to 7 bases. Germline values: CDR1 SGHNT, CDR2 YYREEE (reference sequence). For the CDR3, the DNA is TGTGCCAGCAGCCCAGATAACGAGCAGTACTTC. As protein: CASSPDNEQYF.

This chain links TRBV2 with TRBJ1-1; no firm D call. Per the germline V gene, CDR1 is SNHLY and CDR2 is FYNNEI. Trimming took 8 bases from V and 0 from J, leaving 7 bases between them. There are 12 residues in the CDR3. The CDR3 DNA is TGTGCCAGCGAGAGGATGAACACTGAAGCTTTCTTT. Translating gives CASERMNTEAFF.

This clonotype was observed at least ten times. The CDR3 nucleotides read TGTGCCACCAGTGAAGAACAGGGATACGAGCAGTACTTC. Residues: CATSEEQGYEQYF. The genes are TRBV24-1 and TRBJ2-7, with D tentatively TRBD1 (6 bases). Per the germline V gene, CDR1 is KGHDR and CDR2 is SFDVKD. The V gene lost 4 bases and the J gene lost 4 bases, with 10 bases spanning the gap. The CDR3 length is 13 residues.

This clonotype has just a few counts. This rearrangement joins TRBV15 to TRBJ1-1, with D perhaps matching TRBD1 (6 bases). The CDR3 consists of 19 residues. Trimming removed 3 bases at V and 0 bases at J, with 23 bases between. Germline V gene lookup returns CDR1 LNHNV and CDR2 YYDKDF (reference sequence). CDR3 loop: CATSRAKTGYRVMNTEAFF. The CDR3 nucleotides read TGTGCCACCAGCAGGGCTAAAACAGGGTATAGGGTTATGAACACTGAAGCTTTCTTT. Full variable domain (missing parts from reference TRBV15 and TRBJ1-1): DAMVIQNPRYQVTQFGKPVTLSCSQTLNHNVMYWYQQKSSQAPKLLFHYYDKDFNNEADTPDNFQSRRPNTSFCFLDIRSPGLGDTAMYLCATSRAKTGYRVMNTEAFFGQGTRLTVV.

This clonotype was counted a few times. The chain links TRBV4-1 to TRBJ2-4; the D gene could be TRBD1 or TRBD2 (5 bases each). Germline assignment: CDR1 MGHRA and CDR2 YSYEKL. V lost 0 bases and J 2 bases, leaving 8 bases between the germline ends. This CDR3 comprises 15 residues. CDR3 region: CASSQDWGPKNIQYF. Written as DNA, the CDR3 is TGCGCCAGCAGCCAAGATTGGGGACCCAAAAACATTCAGTACTTC.

This chain links TRBV3-1 with TRBJ1-1; 8 bases are shared with TRBD1. The J segment lost 3 bases and the V segment lost 4 bases, leaving 4 bases of the junction unmatched. CDR1 is LGHDT, CDR2 YNNKEL, per germline (reference sequence). The CDR3 has 14 residues. The CDR3 DNA follows: TGTGCCAGCAGCCGACAGGGGAGGGACACTGAAGCTTTCTTT. Protein sequence: CASSRQGRDTEAFF.

This clonotype has more than one count but fewer than ten. V usage is TRBV12-3 or TRBV12-4 and J usage is TRBJ2-7, with D possibly TRBD2 on 6 matching bases. The CDR3 sequence is 14 residues long. Deletions cut 6 bases from V and 4 bases from J, with 16 bases between. CDR3 sequence: CASSPPGRQYEQYF. Written as DNA, the CDR3 is TGTGCCAGCAGCCCTCCAGGGAGGCAGTACGAGCAGTACTTC.

This clonotype has only a few counts. J is TRBJ2-7 and V is TRBV7-2; 8 bases line up with TRBD1. The J segment lost 0 bases and the V segment lost 3 bases, leaving 7 bases of the junction unmatched. This CDR3 has 16 residues. In germline, CDR1 is SGHTA, CDR2 FQGNSA. The CDR3 loop reads CASSFLGQGSSYEQYF. The CDR3 nucleotides read TGTGCCAGCAGCTTCCTAGGACAGGGATCCTCCTACGAGCAGTACTTC.

The chain combines TRBV3-1 with TRBJ2-1; TRBD2 agrees at 13 bases. Unmatched junction bases numbered 10, after V lost 3 bases and J lost 8 bases. The CDR3 is made up of 17 amino acids. CDR1 and CDR2 (germline): LGHDT, YNNKEL (reference sequence). The CDR3 DNA reads as TGTGCCAGCAGCCAGGGCGGACTAGCGGGAGTATATTATGAGCAGTTCTTC. It specifies CASSQGGLAGVYYEQFF.

This clonotype was counted only a few times. The chain joins TRBV30 to TRBJ2-2; no definite D call. The germline V gene encodes CDR1 GTSNPN and CDR2 SVGIG (reference sequence). This CDR3 contains 15 residues. Deletions cut 2 bases from V and 5 bases from J, with 15 bases between. CDR3 DNA sequence: TGTGCCTGGAGTACGGACCCACTTAGGACCGGGGAGCTGTTTTTT. Residues: CAWSTDPLRTGELFF.

The rearrangement joins TRBV5-1 to TRBJ2-5; possibly TRBD2 for D (6 bases). Germline V lookup: CDR1 SGHRS, CDR2 YFSETQ. Trimming cost V 3 bases and J 1 base, with 7 bases left between them. The CDR3 sequence is 13 residues long. The CDR3 region is CASSYSGQETQYF. Written as DNA, the CDR3 is TGCGCCAGCAGCTATAGCGGCCAAGAGACCCAGTACTTC.

At least ten counts were recorded for this clonotype. J is TRBJ2-1 and V is TRBV29-1; TRBD1 matches 7 bases. CDR1 SQVTM and CDR2 ANQGSEA come from the germline V gene. The CDR3 consists of 12 residues. Trimming at V came to 2 bases and at J to 7 bases, leaving 2 bases not matched to a gene. The CDR3 DNA reads as TGCAGCGTTGAACCACAGGGGAATGAGCAGTTCTTC. It yields the protein CSVEPQGNEQFF.

The rearrangement uses TRBV20-1 and TRBJ2-1, with D unclear. This CDR3 spans 13 amino acids. From germline, CDR1 is DFQATT and CDR2 SNEGSKA (reference sequence). V was clipped by 5 bases and J by 6 bases, with 14 bases between them. The CDR3 reads CSALSSMGNEQFF. CDR3 DNA: TGCAGTGCTTTAAGCAGTATGGGCAATGAGCAGTTCTTC.

This chain connects TRBV12-3 or TRBV12-4 to TRBJ1-4; unclear D gene. This CDR3 region has 16 residues. Trimming took off 3 bases at V and 0 bases at J, with 11 bases between the two ends. The CDR3 nucleotides are TGTGCCAGCAGTTTCGCCGAAGTCGCAACTAATGAAAAACTGTTTTTT. This encodes CASSFAEVATNEKLFF.

The table lists this clonotype with a few counts. CDR3 protein: CASSARQGKGETQYF. The CDR3 DNA is TGTGCCAGCAGTGCCCGACAGGGGAAGGGGGAGACCCAGTACTTC. J is TRBJ2-5 and V is TRBV6-1; 8 positions match TRBD1. This CDR3 spans 15 amino acids. The V gene's germline CDR1 is MNHNS and CDR2 SASEGT. Trimming took 4 bases from V and 5 from J; bases not matched to a gene: 9.

The V and J genes are TRBV5-1 and TRBJ1-2, with 9 bases identical to TRBD1. The V gene end was trimmed by 4 bases and the J gene end by 6 bases; junction bases not matched to a gene: 7. The CDR3 spans 14 residues. The germline V gene has CDR1 SGHRS and CDR2 YFSETQ. The CDR3 DNA follows: TGCGCCAGCAGCCTAACAGGGGGCGCAAATGGCTACACCTTC. As protein: CASSLTGGANGYTF.

The V call is TRBV2, the J call TRBJ2-7, with 7 bases identical to TRBD1. The CDR3 length is 13 residues. V was clipped by 8 bases and J by 4 bases; unmatched bases: 8. Germline CDR1 reads SNHLY; CDR2 reads FYNNEI. The CDR3 is CASVGTVTYEQYF. The CDR3 DNA is TGTGCCAGCGTCGGGACAGTGACTTACGAGCAGTACTTC.

This sequence joins TRBV12-3 or TRBV12-4 and TRBJ2-1, with D uncertain. This CDR3 comprises 16 residues. V lost 3 bases to trimming and J lost 6 bases, with 18 bases between them. The CDR3 region has the DNA TGTGCCAGCAGTTTGATCGGGTCTTACCCACGCAATGAGCAGTTCTTC. It encodes CASSLIGSYPRNEQFF.